Shown below are 12 T cell receptor beta chains from a single sample sequenced in a study of Ad26.COV2.S vaccination and SARS-CoV-2 variants. Clones were read by immunoSEQ multiplex PCR, and TCRdb kept only the in-frame ones, dropping some. The sample records about 470,000 clones, around 90% being singletons. Treatment specified: some 20 received Ad26.COV2.S at low or high dose, single or two shots; about 5 received placebo; per-sample allocation not given. Vaccine and placebo recipients were sampled on day 63 after the first injection. This sample comprised peripheral blood, obtained in a trial of Ad26.COV2.S vaccine versus placebo. These receptor sequences come from a person aged 18-60 years who received the Ad26.COV2.S COVID-19 vaccine or a placebo.

The chain carries TRBV5-1 and TRBJ1-4; tentative D call: TRBD1 (5 bases). Trimming stripped 0 bases from V and 8 bases from J, with 14 bases between. The CDR3 is made up of 15 amino acids. Germline assignment: CDR1 SGHRS and CDR2 YFSETQ. CDR3 sequence: CASSLAWGLGEKLFF. Written as DNA, the CDR3 is TGCGCCAGCAGCTTGGCCTGGGGCTTAGGCGAAAAACTGTTTTTT. Full variable domain (outside the CDR3, taken from reference TRBV5-1 and TRBJ1-4): KAGVTQTPRYLIKTRGQQVTLSCSPISGHRSVSWYQQTPGQGLQFLFEYFSETQRNKGNFPGRFSGRQFSNSRSEMNVSTLELGDSALYLCASSLAWGLGEKLFFGSGTQLSVL.

This chain joins TRBV7-2 and TRBJ1-6; 9 positions agree with TRBD1. This CDR3 comprises 14 residues. J lost 7 bases, V lost 4 bases, and 2 bases had no gene match. In germline, CDR1 is SGHTA, CDR2 FQGNSA. The CDR3 here is CASSYGQGNSPLHF. The CDR3 region has the DNA TGTGCCAGCAGCTACGGACAGGGGAATTCACCCCTCCACTTT.

This chain links TRBV5-1 with TRBJ2-2; 10 bases map to TRBD1. There are 16 residues in the CDR3. After removal of 4 bases from V and 3 bases from J, the junction contained 6 bases not matched to a gene. Germline values: CDR1 SGHRS, CDR2 YFSETQ. The CDR3 here is CASSTGQGGYTGELFF. In DNA form, the CDR3 reads TGCGCCAGCAGCACCGGACAGGGGGGCTACACCGGGGAGCTGTTTTTT.

The chain joins TRBV27 to TRBJ2-1, with 10 nucleotides matching TRBD2. V was clipped by 3 bases and J by 12 bases; unmatched bases: 2. CDR3 size: 12 residues. Germline values: CDR1 MNHEY, CDR2 SMNVEV (reference sequence). CDR3 loop: CASSLLAGAQFF. The DNA for the CDR3 is TGTGCCAGCAGTTTGCTAGCGGGAGCGCAGTTCTTC.

The chain carries TRBV28 and TRBJ1-3, with unresolved D. The CDR3 totals 15 residues. V gave up 5 bases and J gave up 4 bases, with 15 bases separating them. The germline V gene encodes CDR1 MDHEN and CDR2 SYDVKM. Here the CDR3 reads CASSKLDIGGNTIYF. The CDR3 DNA sequence: TGTGCCAGCAGTAAACTCGACATAGGAGGAAACACCATATATTTT.

The chain couples TRBV18 to TRBJ2-7; TRBD2 matches at 8 bases. In germline, CDR1 is KGHSH, CDR2 LQKENI. The CDR3 has 16 residues. The V segment lost 0 bases and the J segment 1 base; nucleotides outside the gene matches: 5. The CDR3 region is CASSPPGLERSYEQYF. The CDR3 DNA reads TGTGCCAGCTCACCACCGGGACTAGAAAGATCCTACGAGCAGTACTTC.

This clone was counted once. This chain uses TRBV5-8 with TRBJ2-7; a weak D match, TRBD2 (6 bases). This CDR3 has 14 amino acids. Germline V gene data show CDR1 as SGHTS and CDR2 as YDEGEE. The V and J ends lost 2 bases and 0 bases respectively, with 9 bases between them. CDR3 sequence: CASSFAGSSYEQYF. The CDR3 coding sequence is TGTGCCAGCAGCTTCGCCGGGAGCTCCTACGAGCAGTACTTC.

In this sample, this clone turned up once. The chain joins TRBV5-1 to TRBJ2-5; tentative D call: TRBD2 (5 bases). Germline lookup yields CDR1 SGHRS and CDR2 YFSETQ. The CDR3 sequence is 14 residues long. Deletions cut 6 bases from V and 3 bases from J, with 15 bases between. CDR3 bases: TGCGCCAGCACCCCCGGAGGAGCGGAAGAGACCCAGTACTTC. It translates to CASTPGGAEETQYF.

Here the CDR3 DNA reads TGTGCCAGCAGCTTAAAACAGGCGAGCTCCTATAATTCACCCCTCCACTTT. Encoded protein: CASSLKQASSYNSPLHF. J is TRBJ1-6 and V is TRBV7-8; tentatively, D is TRBD1 (5 bases). The CDR3 spans 17 residues. Germline CDR1 reads SGHVS; CDR2 reads FQNEAQ. Trimming took 2 bases from V and 0 from J, leaving 11 bases between them.

In its sample, this clone was seen once. The chain is built from TRBV7-9 and TRBJ2-1; 9 nucleotides align to TRBD1. Germline V CDR1 and CDR2: SEHNR, FQNEAQ (reference sequence). The CDR3 totals 17 residues. Trimming cost V 0 bases and J 5 bases; bases outside gene matches: 8. For the CDR3, the DNA is TGTGCCAGCAGCTTAGCCGTACAGGGGGCCGACAACAATGAGCAGTTCTTC. It translates to CASSLAVQGADNNEQFF. Full variable domain (rest looked up from reference TRBV7-9 and TRBJ2-1): DTGVSQNPRHKITKRGQNVTFRCDPISEHNRLYWYRQTLGQGPEFLTYFQNEAQLEKSRLLSDRFSAERPKGSFSTLEIQRTEQGDSAMYLCASSLAVQGADNNEQFFGPGTRLTVL.

The chain carries TRBV5-1 and TRBJ2-2, with 7 positions matching TRBD2. The CDR3 is made up of 18 amino acids. In germline, CDR1 is SGHRS, CDR2 YFSETQ. Trimming removed 3 bases from V and 3 bases from J; junction bases left unmatched: 14. The CDR3 protein is CASSSGLRAGVHTGELFF. In DNA, the CDR3 is TGCGCCAGCAGCTCCGGTCTAAGGGCGGGAGTTCACACCGGGGAGCTGTTTTTT.

The chain links TRBV7-9 to TRBJ2-4, with 10 bases fitting TRBD1. This CDR3 is 16 amino acids long. Germline V gives CDR1 SEHNR, CDR2 FQNEAQ (reference sequence). The trim removed 3 bases at V and 4 bases at J, leaving 6 bases unmatched. The CDR3 nucleotides are TGTGCCAGCAGCTTTGGGACAGGGGAAAAGAAAAACATTCAGTACTTC. This sequence encodes CASSFGTGEKKNIQYF.